This entry lists 27 T cell receptor beta chains sequenced from one sample in a study of T cell changes during pregnancy in multiple sclerosis (dated by TCRdb to the late 2010s). Library method: the immunoSEQ multiplex PCR assay. This is the immuneACCESS table as TCRdb keeps it, with only in-frame sequences that have V and J called. A part of the clones is gone; compared with another copy, unresolved V genes explain less than half, and the rest is unexplained. The table for this sample lists around 49,000 clones; over 90% of them were counted only once. Of the sample, about 0.61% is held by the ten largest clones. Sample: CD4+ T cells from peripheral blood mononuclear cells, taken after pregnancy. The receptor source for this set is a female donor in good health, enrolled as a control in a pregnancy study.

The V call is TRBV30, the J call TRBJ2-7; 8 bases align to TRBD1. V lost 3 bases, J lost 7 bases, and 8 bases stayed unmatched. Germline values: CDR1 GTSNPN, CDR2 SVGIG (reference sequence). This CDR3 region has 13 residues. CDR3 sequence reads: CAWSTDRVGEQYF. The CDR3 DNA reads TGTGCCTGGAGCACGGACAGGGTGGGAGAGCAGTACTTC.

This rearrangement joins TRBV7-3 to TRBJ2-2; D perhaps matches TRBD2 (5 bases). With 6 bases removed from V and 6 bases from J, the gap between germline ends came to 17 bases. Per the germline V gene, CDR1 is SGHTA and CDR2 is FQGTGA. This CDR3 is 15 amino acids long. The CDR3 is CASRRAPVLPGELFF. CDR3 coding DNA: TGTGCCAGCAGGCGGGCCCCAGTTCTTCCCGGGGAGCTGTTTTTT.

V and J are TRBV19 and TRBJ2-1, with D possibly matching TRBD1 (6 bases). Germline-derived CDR1 and CDR2 are LNHDA and SQIVND (reference sequence). V lost 4 bases to trimming and J lost 8 bases, with 6 bases between them. This CDR3 has 11 residues. CDR3 DNA: TGTGCCAGTAGTAGGGGGCATGAGCAGTTCTTC. Translated, it gives CASSRGHEQFF.

The chain uses TRBV19 and TRBJ2-2; 9 bases match TRBD1. CDR3 size: 15 residues. V lost 3 bases, J lost 4 bases, and 3 bases stayed unmatched. CDR1 and CDR2 (germline): LNHDA, SQIVND (reference sequence). CDR3 in amino acids: CASSMEDRGTGELFF. The CDR3 bases are TGTGCCAGTAGTATGGAGGACAGGGGCACCGGGGAGCTGTTTTTT.

CDR3 in amino acids: CASSERYGYTF. The DNA of the CDR3 is TGTGCCAGCAGTGAACGGTATGGCTACACCTTC. This sequence joins TRBV6-1 and TRBJ1-2; D unclear. The CDR3 extends over 11 amino acids. Germline V CDR1 and CDR2: MNHNS, SASEGT. V lost 2 bases and J lost 5, with 3 bases in between.

The chain employs TRBV9 and TRBJ1-6; D might be TRBD1 (6 bases). Germline V gives CDR1 SGDLS, CDR2 YYNGEE. V lost 0 bases to trimming and J lost 9 bases, with 10 bases between them. The CDR3 has 14 amino acids. CDR3: CASSVEGVSSPLHF. CDR3 nucleotides: TGTGCCAGCAGCGTAGAGGGGGTTAGTTCACCCCTCCACTTT.

The chain uses TRBV7-6 and TRBJ2-5, with D maybe TRBD2 (6 bases). The V gene's germline CDR1 is SGHVS and CDR2 FNYEAQ. V lost 4 bases and J lost 4, with 16 bases in between. The CDR3 is 15 amino acids. CDR3 bases: TGTGCCAGCAGCTCCGGGGTGGGGGGAACAGAGACCCAGTACTTC. It specifies CASSSGVGGTETQYF.

The genes are TRBV2 and TRBJ2-1; D is ambiguous. The CDR3 sequence is 14 residues long. Trimming took off 3 bases at V and 9 bases at J, with 15 bases between the two ends. Germline CDR1 reads SNHLY; CDR2 reads FYNNEI. The CDR3 nucleotides are TGTGCCAGCAGTGACGTCCCCCCGGTTGGTGAGCAGTTCTTC. This encodes CASSDVPPVGEQFF.

This chain joins TRBV7-8 and TRBJ2-7, with TRBD1 matching over 10 bases. The length of the CDR3 is 14 residues. V dropped 3 bases and J dropped 4; count of bases not matched to a gene: 3. Looked up from germline, CDR1 is SGHVS and CDR2 is FQNEAQ. For the CDR3, the DNA is TGTGCCAGCAGCTTTGGGGACAGGGGTTACGAGCAGTACTTC. Amino acids: CASSFGDRGYEQYF.

This chain uses TRBV2 with TRBJ2-3, with D possibly being TRBD1 (5 bases). Germline V gives CDR1 SNHLY, CDR2 FYNNEI. CDR3 length: 15 residues. V was clipped by 10 bases and J by 0 bases, with 17 bases between them. CDR3 protein: CATAQQASSTDTQYF. CDR3 nucleotide sequence: TGTGCCACCGCGCAACAGGCATCTAGCACAGATACGCAGTATTTT.

The DNA for the CDR3 is TGTGCCAGCAGTTACCGCGGGAGCCCAGATACGCAGTATTTT. It specifies CASSYRGSPDTQYF. This chain joins TRBV6-5 and TRBJ2-3, with 7 bases identical to TRBD2. The CDR3 is 14 amino acids. The germline CDR1 and CDR2 sequences are MNHEY and SVGAGI. The V segment lost 2 bases and the J segment 4 bases; nucleotides outside the gene matches: 3.

This clone was picked up one time. The genes are TRBV19 and TRBJ2-1; 9 nucleotides agree with TRBD2. Trimming at V came to 5 bases and at J to 2 bases, leaving 4 bases not matched to a gene. Germline CDR1 is LNHDA and CDR2 is SQIVND (reference sequence). The CDR3 extends over 15 amino acids. CDR3 sequence (DNA): TGTGCCAGTAGTCGGGTAGCGGGGGCCTACAATGAGCAGTTCTTC. Translating it yields CASSRVAGAYNEQFF.

This chain uses TRBV12-5 with TRBJ2-5, with TRBD1 as a possible D gene (5 bases). Trimming cost V 7 bases and J 5 bases, with 14 bases left between them. This CDR3 is 13 amino acids long. Germline lookup yields CDR1 LGHNT and CDR2 FRNRAP. CDR3 nucleotide sequence: TGTGCTAGTGAAGCAGGGTTTGCGGAGACCCAGTACTTC. Residues: CASEAGFAETQYF.

The chain uses TRBV4-1 and TRBJ2-7; D not certain. V was shortened by 3 bases and J by 0 bases, with 15 bases between the two germline ends. CDR3 size: 16 residues. The germline V gene encodes CDR1 MGHRA and CDR2 YSYEKL. The CDR3 loop reads CASSQSSVAGSYEQYF. CDR3 bases: TGCGCCAGCAGCCAGTCTTCCGTGGCAGGCTCCTACGAGCAGTACTTC.

The chain joins TRBV6-1 to TRBJ1-6, with 8 bases fitting TRBD1. CDR3 length equals 15 residues. CDR1 and CDR2 from the germline V gene are MNHNS and SASEGT. V lost 3 bases and J lost 7; bases outside the gene matches: 5. DNA for the CDR3: TGTGCCAGCAGTGACGGACAGGGTCCCAATTCACCCCTCCACTTT. This gives the protein CASSDGQGPNSPLHF.

This rearrangement joins TRBV13 to TRBJ2-5; 8 bases line up with TRBD1. The CDR3 totals 13 residues. In germline, CDR1 is PRHDT, CDR2 FYEKMQ (reference sequence). V dropped 10 bases and J dropped 5; count of bases not matched to a gene: 9. Here the CDR3 reads CATHGQGAETQYF. CDR3 DNA: TGTGCCACCCACGGGCAGGGGGCTGAGACCCAGTACTTC. Based on the CDR3 plus reference TRBV13 and TRBJ2-5, the full variable domain is AAGVIQSPRHLIKEKRETATLKCYPIPRHDTVYWYQQGPGQDPQFLISFYEKMQSDKGSIPDRFSAQQFSDYHSELNMSSLELGDSALYFCATHGQGAETQYFGPGTRLLVL.

The V gene is TRBV7-9, the J gene TRBJ2-1; D is perhaps TRBD2 (6 bases). The length of the CDR3 is 15 residues. V was cut by 7 bases and J by 12 bases, with 25 bases left in between. The germline V gene has CDR1 SEHNR and CDR2 FQNEAQ (reference sequence). CDR3 residues: CASNHINKGGTGQFF. CDR3 nucleotide sequence: TGTGCCAGCAACCATATTAACAAGGGAGGAACCGGGCAGTTCTTC. The variable domain in full, completed from reference TRBV7-9 and TRBJ2-1, reads DTGVSQNPRHKITKRGQNVTFRCDPISEHNRLYWYRQTLGQGPEFLTYFQNEAQLEKSRLLSDRFSAERPKGSFSTLEIQRTEQGDSAMYLCASNHINKGGTGQFFGPGTRLTVL.

The rearrangement links TRBV27 to TRBJ1-4, with no clear D. Trimming stripped 5 bases from V and 2 bases from J, with 6 bases between. CDR1 is MNHEY, CDR2 SMNVEV, per germline (reference sequence). The CDR3 has 13 residues. DNA of the CDR3: TGTGCCAGCAGTCGCTATACTAATGAAAAACTGTTTTTT. It is translated as CASSRYTNEKLFF.

This chain links TRBV5-4 with TRBJ2-5, with TRBD1 identical over 10 bases. The CDR3 has 16 residues. The junction had 11 bases not matched to a gene; V was cut back by 4 bases and J by 5 bases. From germline, CDR1 is SGHNT and CDR2 YYREEE (reference sequence). The DNA of the CDR3 is TGTGCCAGCAGCGATAGGGACAGGGGAAGGAGGGAGACCCAGTACTTC. Translating it yields CASSDRDRGRRETQYF.

This clone was recorded only once. The V gene is TRBV5-4, the J gene TRBJ2-2; TRBD2 aligns across 7 bases. The CDR3 covers 17 residues. CDR1 SGHNT and CDR2 YYREEE come from the germline V gene (reference sequence). Unmatched junction bases numbered 13, after V lost 2 bases and J lost 6 bases. The CDR3: CASSFGHLGGSAGELFF. DNA of the CDR3: TGTGCCAGCAGCTTTGGCCACCTGGGCGGGAGCGCCGGGGAGCTGTTTTTT.

A few counts support this clone. The rearrangement joins TRBV5-6 to TRBJ2-1, with 8 bases fitting TRBD2. The germline V gene encodes CDR1 SGHDT and CDR2 YYEEEE. Trimming at V came to 3 bases and at J to 4 bases, leaving 3 bases not matched to a gene. CDR3 length equals 14 residues. The CDR3 bases are TGTGCCAGCAGCTCGGTAGCGGGGTACAATGAGCAGTTCTTC. Its translation is CASSSVAGYNEQFF.

The chain employs TRBV7-2 and TRBJ2-5; 8 nucleotides match TRBD2. This CDR3 contains 15 residues. From germline, CDR1 is SGHTA and CDR2 FQGNSA. J lost 5 bases, V lost 1 base, and 6 bases had no gene match. CDR3: CASSLGGRFVETQYF. The CDR3 bases are TGTGCCAGCAGCTTAGGCGGGAGGTTTGTGGAGACCCAGTACTTC.

J is TRBJ2-2 and V is TRBV4-1; no reliable D call. There are 14 residues in the CDR3. Between the trimmed V and J ends, which lost 0 bases and 5 bases, there was a span of 7 bases. Germline values: CDR1 MGHRA, CDR2 YSYEKL. CDR3 in amino acids: CASSQDLSTGELFF. The CDR3 DNA is TGCGCCAGCAGCCAAGATCTTAGTACCGGGGAGCTGTTTTTT.

V usage is TRBV2 and J usage is TRBJ1-6; D gene uncertain. From germline, CDR1 is SNHLY and CDR2 FYNNEI. V was trimmed by 3 bases and J by 10 bases, leaving 13 bases between them. The CDR3 has 14 amino acids. The CDR3 loop is CASSDQAGRSPLHF. The CDR3 DNA reads as TGTGCCAGCAGTGATCAGGCCGGTCGGTCACCCCTCCACTTT.

The J gene is TRBJ1-4, the V gene TRBV6-5; D gene ambiguous. CDR3 length: 15 residues. V dropped 0 bases and J dropped 8 bases, with 13 bases sitting between them. Germline-derived CDR1 and CDR2 are MNHEY and SVGAGI. CDR3 bases: TGTGCCAGCAGTTACTCGATTTTACAGTTGGAAAAACTGTTTTTT. Protein product: CASSYSILQLEKLFF.

The V call is TRBV27, the J call TRBJ2-2; 7 bases line up with TRBD1. The trim removed 6 bases at V and 4 bases at J, leaving 5 bases unmatched. CDR3 size: 14 residues. Germline values: CDR1 MNHEY, CDR2 SMNVEV (reference sequence). CDR3 protein: CASRAGQATGELFF. For the CDR3, the DNA is TGTGCCAGCAGGGCTGGACAGGCCACCGGGGAGCTGTTTTTT.

The V call is TRBV4-2, the J call TRBJ2-3; D is unresolved. Germline CDR1 LGHNA, CDR2 YNFKEQ. V dropped 0 bases and J dropped 2 bases, with 3 bases sitting between them. The CDR3 is 13 amino acids. DNA of the CDR3: TGTGCCAGCAGCCAAGATTACACAGATACGCAGTATTTT. Encoded protein: CASSQDYTDTQYF.